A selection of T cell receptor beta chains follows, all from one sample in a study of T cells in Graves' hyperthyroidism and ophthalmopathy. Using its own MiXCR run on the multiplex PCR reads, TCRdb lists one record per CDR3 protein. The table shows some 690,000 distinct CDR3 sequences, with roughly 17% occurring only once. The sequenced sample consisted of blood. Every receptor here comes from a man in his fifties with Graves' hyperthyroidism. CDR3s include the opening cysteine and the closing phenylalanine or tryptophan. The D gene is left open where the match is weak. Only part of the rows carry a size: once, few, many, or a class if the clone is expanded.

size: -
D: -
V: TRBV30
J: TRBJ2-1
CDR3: CAWSDGGRFYNEQFF
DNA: TGTGCCTGGAGCGACGGAGGACGTTTCTACAATGAGCAGTTCTTC

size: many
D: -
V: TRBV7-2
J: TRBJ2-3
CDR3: CASSLAQQGADTQYF
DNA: TGTGCCAGCAGCTTAGCGCAACAGGGAGCAGATACGCAGTATTTT

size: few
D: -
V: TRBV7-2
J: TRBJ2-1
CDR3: CASSFLGGQHNEQFF
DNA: TGTGCCAGCAGCTTTCTTGGTGGGCAGCACAATGAGCAGTTCTTC

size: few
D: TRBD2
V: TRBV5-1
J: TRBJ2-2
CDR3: CASGLAGGDTGELFF
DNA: TGCGCCAGCGGACTAGCGGGAGGGGACACCGGGGAGCTGTTTTTT

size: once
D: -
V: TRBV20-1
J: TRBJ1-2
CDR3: CSAKTDYGYTF
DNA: TGCAGTGCCAAGACGGACTATGGCTACACCTTC

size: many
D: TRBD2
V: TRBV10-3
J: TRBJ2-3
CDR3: CAISPSGIRTDTQYF
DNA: TGTGCCATCAGTCCTAGCGGGATAAGGACAGATACGCAGTATTTT

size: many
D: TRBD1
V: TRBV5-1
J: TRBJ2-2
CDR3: CASSSFGQDGAGELFF
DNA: TGCGCCAGCAGCTCATTCGGACAGGACGGGGCCGGGGAGCTGTTTTTT

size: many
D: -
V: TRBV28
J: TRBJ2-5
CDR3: CASSLFLRDGETQYF
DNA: TGTGCCAGCAGTTTATTCCTCAGGGACGGGGAGACCCAGTACTTC

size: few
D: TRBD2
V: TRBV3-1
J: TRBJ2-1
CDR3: CASSPRRVAGVLDEQFF
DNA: TGTGCCAGCAGCCCAAGACGGGTAGCGGGAGTACTTGATGAGCAGTTCTTC

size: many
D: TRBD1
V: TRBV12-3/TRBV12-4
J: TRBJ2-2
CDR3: CASSNRDRTGELFF
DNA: TGTGCCAGCAGTAACCGGGACAGGACCGGGGAGCTGTTTTTT

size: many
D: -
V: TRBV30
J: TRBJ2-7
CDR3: CAWSSGDYYEQYF
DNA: TGTGCCTGGAGCTCGGGGGATTACTACGAGCAGTACTTC

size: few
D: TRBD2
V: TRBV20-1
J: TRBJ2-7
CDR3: CSARDYSGRLHEQYF
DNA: TGCAGTGCTAGAGATTATAGCGGGAGGTTGCACGAGCAGTACTTC

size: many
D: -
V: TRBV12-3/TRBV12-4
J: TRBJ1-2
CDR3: CASLPAWGEAHGYTF
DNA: TGTGCCAGCCTACCTGCCTGGGGGGAAGCACATGGCTACACCTTC

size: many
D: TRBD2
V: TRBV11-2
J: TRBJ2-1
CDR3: CASSYRLAGEYNEQFF
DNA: TGTGCCAGCAGCTACCGACTAGCGGGAGAATACAATGAGCAGTTCTTC

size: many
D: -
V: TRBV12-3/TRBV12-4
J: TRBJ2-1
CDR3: CASSGLSGGHHEQFF
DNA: TGTGCCAGCAGTGGCCTTTCTGGAGGGCACCATGAGCAGTTCTTC

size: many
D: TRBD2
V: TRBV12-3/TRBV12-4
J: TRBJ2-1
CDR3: CASSSGTSFNEQFF
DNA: TGTGCCAGCAGTAGCGGGACTAGCTTTAATGAGCAGTTCTTC